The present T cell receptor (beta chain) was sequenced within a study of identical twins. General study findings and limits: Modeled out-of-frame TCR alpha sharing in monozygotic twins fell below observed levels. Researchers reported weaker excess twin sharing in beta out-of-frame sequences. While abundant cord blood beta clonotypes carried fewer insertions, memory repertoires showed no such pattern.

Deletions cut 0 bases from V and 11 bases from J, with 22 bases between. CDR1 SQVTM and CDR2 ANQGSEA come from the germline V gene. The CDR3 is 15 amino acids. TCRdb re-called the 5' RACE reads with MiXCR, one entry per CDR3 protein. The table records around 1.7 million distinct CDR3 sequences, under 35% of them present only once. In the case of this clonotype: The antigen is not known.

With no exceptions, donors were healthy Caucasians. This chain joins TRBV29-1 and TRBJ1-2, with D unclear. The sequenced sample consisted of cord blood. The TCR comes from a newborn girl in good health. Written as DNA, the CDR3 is TGCAGCGTTGAAGATCACCGCCCGGCGACCCTAGGTTACACCTTC. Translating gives CSVEDHRPATLGYTF.